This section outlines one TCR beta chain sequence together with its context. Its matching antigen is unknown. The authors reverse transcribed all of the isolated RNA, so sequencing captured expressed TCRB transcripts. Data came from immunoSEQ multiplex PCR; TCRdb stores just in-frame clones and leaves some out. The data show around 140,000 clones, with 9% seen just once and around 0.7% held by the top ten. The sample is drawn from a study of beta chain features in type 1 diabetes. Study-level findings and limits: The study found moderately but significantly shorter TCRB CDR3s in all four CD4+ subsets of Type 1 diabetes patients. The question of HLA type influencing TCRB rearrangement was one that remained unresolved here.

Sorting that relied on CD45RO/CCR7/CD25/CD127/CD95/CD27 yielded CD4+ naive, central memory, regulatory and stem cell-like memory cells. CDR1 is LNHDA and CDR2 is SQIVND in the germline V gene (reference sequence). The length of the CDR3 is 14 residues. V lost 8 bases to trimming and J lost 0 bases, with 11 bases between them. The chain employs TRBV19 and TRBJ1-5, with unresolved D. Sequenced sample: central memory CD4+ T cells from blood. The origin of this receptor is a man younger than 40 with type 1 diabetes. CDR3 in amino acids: CASGRTSSNQPQHF. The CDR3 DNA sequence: TGTGCCAGTGGGCGAACATCTAGCAATCAGCCCCAGCATTTT.